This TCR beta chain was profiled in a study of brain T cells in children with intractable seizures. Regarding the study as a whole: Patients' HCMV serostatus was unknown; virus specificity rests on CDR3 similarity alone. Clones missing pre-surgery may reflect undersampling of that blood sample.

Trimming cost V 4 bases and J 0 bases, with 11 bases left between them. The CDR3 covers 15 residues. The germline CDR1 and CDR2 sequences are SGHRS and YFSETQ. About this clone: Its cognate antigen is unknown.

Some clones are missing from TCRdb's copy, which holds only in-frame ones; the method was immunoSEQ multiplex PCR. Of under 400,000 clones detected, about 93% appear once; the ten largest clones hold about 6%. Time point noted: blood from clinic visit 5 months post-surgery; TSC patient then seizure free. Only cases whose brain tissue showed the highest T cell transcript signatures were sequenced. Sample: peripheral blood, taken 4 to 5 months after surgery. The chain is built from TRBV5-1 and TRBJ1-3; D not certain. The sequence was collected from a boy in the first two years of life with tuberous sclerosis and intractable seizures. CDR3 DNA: TGCGCCAGCAGCCCACTGACGGTCTCTGGAAACACCATATATTTT. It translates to CASSPLTVSGNTIYF.